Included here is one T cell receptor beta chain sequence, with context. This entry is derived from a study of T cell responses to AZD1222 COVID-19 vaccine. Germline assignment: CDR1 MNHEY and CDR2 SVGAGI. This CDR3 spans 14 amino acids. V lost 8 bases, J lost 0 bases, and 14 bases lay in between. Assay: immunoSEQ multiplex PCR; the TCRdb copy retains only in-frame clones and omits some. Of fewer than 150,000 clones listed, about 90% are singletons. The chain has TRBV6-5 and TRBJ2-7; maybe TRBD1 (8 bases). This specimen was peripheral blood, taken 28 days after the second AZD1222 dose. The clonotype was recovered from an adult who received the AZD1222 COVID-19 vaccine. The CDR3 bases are TGTGCCAGCCCAGGGGGCGGGAGCTCCTACGAGCAGTACTTC. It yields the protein CASPGGGSSYEQYF.